One and the same sample provided the 26 T cell receptor beta chains below, sequenced in a study of blood T cell repertoires in COVID-19. Here immunoSEQ multiplex PCR was the method, and the copy in TCRdb shows in-frame clones only, minus some. The sample has over 150,000 clones; around 80% are singletons. The sequenced material came from PBMCs or T cells enriched from blood (not recorded which). All receptors derive from a man over 45 who had recovered from COVID-19.

V gene TRBV10-3 combines with J gene TRBJ2-3, with 8 bases identical to TRBD2. The germline CDR1 and CDR2 sequences are ENHRY and SYGVKD. After removal of 8 bases from V and 6 bases from J, the junction contained 10 bases not matched to a gene. This CDR3 has 14 residues. The chain's CDR3 is CAILGGGTTDTQYF. For the CDR3, the DNA is TGTGCCATCTTGGGCGGGGGGACGACGGATACGCAGTATTTT.

J is TRBJ1-6 and V is TRBV19; 7 bases map to TRBD1. The J segment lost 7 bases and the V segment lost 4 bases, leaving 10 bases of the junction unmatched. This CDR3 has 16 amino acids. Germline-derived CDR1 and CDR2 are LNHDA and SQIVND (reference sequence). This chain's CDR3 is CASSREGQAQNSPLHF. The CDR3 DNA reads as TGTGCCAGTAGTAGGGAAGGACAGGCACAGAATTCACCCCTCCACTTT.

This chain joins TRBV7-9 and TRBJ2-1; 9 bases line up with TRBD2. This CDR3 contains 20 residues. Unmatched junction bases numbered 19, after V lost 7 bases and J lost 0 bases. Germline V CDR1 and CDR2: SEHNR, FQNEAQ (reference sequence). CDR3 protein: CASTKLRIAGASSSYNEQFF. The CDR3 DNA sequence: TGTGCCAGCACCAAACTTAGGATAGCGGGGGCCTCGAGCTCCTACAATGAGCAGTTCTTC.

V usage is TRBV7-2 and J usage is TRBJ2-2; the D gene is possibly TRBD2 (6 bases). With 0 bases removed from V and 1 base from J, the gap between germline ends came to 12 bases. The CDR3 consists of 17 residues. Germline V gene sequence: CDR1 SGHTA, CDR2 FQGNSA. In DNA form, the CDR3 reads TGTGCCAGCAGCTTAGCGCGGAGTAGCGGGAACACCGGGGAGCTGTTTTTT. Translating gives CASSLARSSGNTGELFF.

This clone was counted a single time. The genes are TRBV27 and TRBJ1-6; the match to TRBD1 covers 9 bases. Trimming at V came to 5 bases and at J to 7 bases, leaving 6 bases not matched to a gene. CDR1 MNHEY and CDR2 SMNVEV come from the germline V gene (reference sequence). This CDR3 is built from 15 residues. Written as DNA, the CDR3 is TGTGCCAGCAGTATCCCGGGACAGGGAAATTCACCCCTCCACTTT. This sequence encodes CASSIPGQGNSPLHF.

V usage is TRBV10-3 and J usage is TRBJ1-2; 10 bases line up with TRBD1. The CDR3 has 15 residues. Germline CDR1 reads ENHRY; CDR2 reads SYGVKD. V gave up 4 bases and J gave up 2 bases; unmatched junction bases: 4. The chain's CDR3 is CAISVVTGGNYGYTF. CDR3 bases: TGTGCCATCAGTGTGGTGACAGGGGGCAACTATGGCTACACCTTC.

This chain links TRBV19 with TRBJ1-4; a possible D gene is TRBD1 (6 bases). The length of the CDR3 is 18 residues. Germline V gene lookup returns CDR1 LNHDA and CDR2 SQIVND (reference sequence). V lost 5 bases and J 3 bases, leaving 22 bases between the germline ends. CDR3 sequence (DNA): TGTGCCAGTAGTTTAACAGGGACCGTATGGGGAGCTAATGAAAAACTGTTTTTT. Protein sequence: CASSLTGTVWGANEKLFF.

The rearrangement uses TRBV5-5 and TRBJ2-7; TRBD2 agrees at 9 bases. Germline V gene data show CDR1 as SGHKS and CDR2 as YYEKEE (reference sequence). The ends lost 0 bases at V and 2 bases at J; junction bases unmatched: 3. This CDR3 region has 15 residues. For the CDR3, the DNA is TGTGCCAGCAGCTTGGGACTAGCGGTCGCCTACGAGCAGTACTTC. Amino acids: CASSLGLAVAYEQYF.

The V call is TRBV19, the J call TRBJ2-7; D perhaps matches TRBD1 (6 bases). Trimming removed 1 base from V and 3 bases from J, with 10 bases in between. The CDR3 loop spans 14 amino acids. CDR1 is LNHDA, CDR2 SQIVND, per germline (reference sequence). The CDR3 region has the DNA TGTGCCAGTAGTATAGGGGAAGGGGGCTACGAGCAGTACTTC. It yields the protein CASSIGEGGYEQYF.

The chain is built from TRBV2 and TRBJ2-3; 11 nucleotides match TRBD2. Trimming at V came to 7 bases and at J to 1 base, leaving 1 base not matched to a gene. CDR3 size: 14 residues. Germline assignment: CDR1 SNHLY and CDR2 FYNNEI. CDR3 loop: CASKLAGGTDTQYF. CDR3 DNA: TGTGCCAGCAAACTAGCGGGGGGCACAGATACGCAGTATTTT.

The chain is built from TRBV5-5 and TRBJ1-4; tentatively, D is TRBD1 (6 bases). CDR1 is SGHKS, CDR2 YYEKEE, per germline (reference sequence). The CDR3 loop spans 16 amino acids. The V and J ends lost 2 bases and 4 bases respectively, with 15 bases between them. CDR3 nucleotides: TGTGCCAGCAGCTTACCGGGACACATAAATAATGAAAAACTGTTTTTT. Its protein product is CASSLPGHINNEKLFF.

This clone came up once. V usage is TRBV5-4 and J usage is TRBJ1-1; D is uncertain. CDR3 length equals 14 residues. Germline CDR1 is SGHNT and CDR2 is YYREEE (reference sequence). V lost 5 bases to trimming and J lost 1 base, with 12 bases between them. CDR3 protein: CASRRDKANTEAFF. CDR3 bases: TGTGCCAGCAGACGCGACAAGGCGAACACTGAAGCTTTCTTT.

There are a few counts of this clone. This chain uses TRBV27 with TRBJ2-1, with 9 bases that match TRBD1. The CDR3 covers 17 residues. CDR1 and CDR2 from the germline V gene are MNHEY and SMNVEV (reference sequence). V lost 6 bases, J lost 4 bases, and 13 bases stayed unmatched. CDR3 coding DNA: TGTGCCAGCAGGTACCTCCCGGACAGGGGTTCTTACAATGAGCAGTTCTTC. Its protein is CASRYLPDRGSYNEQFF.

This clone has more than one count but fewer than ten. The CDR3 spells CASSRRGGGNTEAFF. The DNA for the CDR3 is TGTGCCAGTAGTAGGAGGGGAGGAGGGAACACTGAAGCTTTCTTT. The V and J genes are TRBV19 and TRBJ1-1; maybe TRBD1 (5 bases). The CDR3 contains 15 residues. CDR1 LNHDA and CDR2 SQIVND come from the germline V gene (reference sequence). With 4 bases removed from V and 1 base from J, the gap between germline ends came to 13 bases.

The chain links TRBV11-3 to TRBJ1-1, with unresolved D. CDR1 SGHNT and CDR2 YENEEA come from the germline V gene. The CDR3 loop spans 13 amino acids. Trimming removed 2 bases at V and 0 bases at J, with 4 bases between. The CDR3 coding sequence is TGTGCCAGCAGCTTATCAATGAACACTGAAGCTTTCTTT. Residues: CASSLSMNTEAFF. The full variable domain, in which reference TRBV11-3 and TRBJ1-1 provide the parts outside the CDR3, is EAGVVQSPRYKIIEKKQPVAFWCNPISGHNTLYWYLQNLGQGPELLIRYENEEAVDDSQLPKDRFSAERLKGVDSTLKIQPAELGDSAVYLCASSLSMNTEAFFGQGTRLTVV.

This clone was recorded only once. V gene TRBV7-8 combines with J gene TRBJ2-1, with a weak D call TRBD2 (5 bases). In germline, CDR1 is SGHVS, CDR2 FQNEAQ. The CDR3 is made up of 16 amino acids. V lost 2 bases and J 0 bases, leaving 11 bases between the germline ends. CDR3 protein: CASSLTSAGSYNEQFF. Written as DNA, the CDR3 is TGTGCCAGCAGCTTAACTTCCGCGGGCTCCTACAATGAGCAGTTCTTC.

This clone came up many times. The V and J genes are TRBV5-4 and TRBJ1-1; D possibly corresponds to TRBD1 (5 bases). The CDR3 extends over 12 amino acids. The germline gives CDR1 SGHNT, CDR2 YYREEE (reference sequence). Trimming stripped 4 bases from V and 5 bases from J, with 9 bases between. The CDR3 region is CASSRGVTEAFF. CDR3 DNA sequence: TGTGCCAGCAGCCGGGGGGTAACTGAAGCTTTCTTT. Full variable domain (outside the CDR3, taken from reference TRBV5-4 and TRBJ1-1): ETGVTQSPTHLIKTRGQQVTLRCSSQSGHNTVSWYQQALGQGPQFIFQYYREEENGRGNFPPRFSGLQFPNYSSELNVNALELDDSALYLCASSRGVTEAFFGQGTRLTVV.

The chain joins TRBV9 to TRBJ1-6, with 7 bases fitting TRBD1. The CDR3 spans 16 residues. The junction had 10 bases not matched to a gene; V was cut back by 4 bases and J by 6 bases. Germline V gene lookup returns CDR1 SGDLS and CDR2 YYNGEE. The CDR3 DNA sequence: TGTGCCAGCAGCCCACAGACAGGGACTCGTAATTCACCCCTCCACTTT. Encoded protein: CASSPQTGTRNSPLHF.

The chain employs TRBV7-9 and TRBJ2-5; the match to TRBD2 covers 11 bases. With 4 bases clipped from V and 4 bases from J, the junction kept 5 bases outside the gene matches. The CDR3 totals 15 residues. Germline-derived CDR1 and CDR2 are SEHNR and FQNEAQ (reference sequence). CDR3 nucleotide sequence: TGTGCCAGCAGCTATAGCGGGGGGGCCGGAGAGACCCAGTACTTC. Residues: CASSYSGGAGETQYF.

The chain couples TRBV3-1 (or the pseudogene TRBV3-2) to TRBJ2-3; 10 bases are a match to TRBD2. V dropped 3 bases and J dropped 6; count of bases not matched to a gene: 6. Germline V gene data show CDR1 as LGHDT and CDR2 as YNNKEL (reference sequence). CDR3 size: 15 residues. DNA of the CDR3: TGTGCCAGCAGCCATGGAGCGGGGGGGGTGGATACGCAGTATTTT. It translates to CASSHGAGGVDTQYF.

The chain has TRBV7-2 and TRBJ1-3, with 7 bases lining up with TRBD1. Losses at the gene ends were 8 bases for V and 0 bases for J; bases not matched to a gene: 4. The CDR3 runs to 14 residues. In germline, CDR1 is SGHTA, CDR2 FQGNSA. DNA for the CDR3: TGTGCCAGCCACACAGGGGTCTCTGGAAACACCATATATTTT. It is translated as CASHTGVSGNTIYF.

J is TRBJ1-2 and V is TRBV5-6, with a tentative D call TRBD1 (5 bases). V was clipped by 0 bases and J by 3 bases, with 12 bases between them. The CDR3 is 15 amino acids. Looked up from germline, CDR1 is SGHDT and CDR2 is YYEEEE. CDR3 coding DNA: TGTGCCAGCAGCTTGGAGGGGCAGGCATACTATGGCTACACCTTC. This translates into CASSLEGQAYYGYTF.

CDR3 sequence reads: CASSLESAGYTEAFF. As DNA, the CDR3 is TGCGCCAGCAGCTTGGAAAGTGCAGGGTACACTGAAGCTTTCTTT. The rearrangement joins TRBV5-1 to TRBJ1-1, with D perhaps TRBD1 (5 bases). Trimming cost V 0 bases and J 3 bases, with 12 bases left between them. This CDR3 is built from 15 residues. Per the germline V gene, CDR1 is SGHRS and CDR2 is YFSETQ. Supplemented by reference TRBV5-1 and TRBJ1-1, the full variable domain reads KAGVTQTPRYLIKTRGQQVTLSCSPISGHRSVSWYQQTPGQGLQFLFEYFSETQRNKGNFPGRFSGRQFSNSRSEMNVSTLELGDSALYLCASSLESAGYTEAFFGQGTRLTVV.

The chain joins TRBV3-1 (or the pseudogene TRBV3-2) to TRBJ1-1; perhaps TRBD1 as D (6 bases). CDR1 is LGHDT, CDR2 YNNKEL, per germline (reference sequence). CDR3 length: 13 amino acids. Trimming stripped 4 bases from V and 4 bases from J, with 10 bases between. CDR3 region: CASSRGGGTEAFF. In DNA form, the CDR3 reads TGTGCCAGCAGCCGAGGGGGGGGCACTGAAGCTTTCTTT.

A few counts support this clone. The V and J genes are TRBV5-8 and TRBJ2-3; D possibly corresponds to TRBD2 (7 bases). This CDR3 spans 17 amino acids. The germline V and J ends were trimmed by 0 bases and 2 bases, with 16 bases remaining between them. Germline V CDR1 and CDR2: SGHTS, YDEGEE. The CDR3 spells CASSLGAQAGATDTQYF. The CDR3 DNA follows: TGTGCCAGCAGCTTGGGCGCCCAGGCGGGGGCCACAGATACGCAGTATTTT.

V is TRBV3-1 (or the pseudogene TRBV3-2) and J is TRBJ2-5, with 9 bases fitting TRBD2. Germline V gene lookup returns CDR1 LGHDT and CDR2 YNNKEL (reference sequence). J lost 3 bases, V lost 4 bases, and 3 bases had no gene match. The CDR3 runs to 14 residues. The CDR3 loop is CASSLLAGKETQYF. In DNA form, the CDR3 reads TGTGCCAGCAGCCTTCTAGCGGGGAAAGAGACCCAGTACTTC.